The sequence of this T cell receptor beta chain was determined in a study of control samples from healthy donors and cancer patients. Using immunoSEQ multiplex PCR, the repertoire was profiled, and TCRdb retains in-frame clones only, with some absent. The data hold 22,000 or so clones, with around 85% observed a single time. The sample taken for sequencing was PBMCs. This receptor was obtained from a man in his 60s with head and neck cancer.

In nucleotides, the CDR3 is TGCGCCAGCAGCCAAGAAACCGGGGTTCCATTCTACGAGCAGTACGTC. Its translation: CASSQETGVPFYEQYV. This chain links TRBV4-1 with TRBJ2-7, with D possibly being TRBD2 (5 bases). CDR3 length equals 16 residues. The germline V gene encodes CDR1 MGHRA and CDR2 YSYEKL. V lost 0 bases, J lost 3 bases, and 15 bases lay in between.